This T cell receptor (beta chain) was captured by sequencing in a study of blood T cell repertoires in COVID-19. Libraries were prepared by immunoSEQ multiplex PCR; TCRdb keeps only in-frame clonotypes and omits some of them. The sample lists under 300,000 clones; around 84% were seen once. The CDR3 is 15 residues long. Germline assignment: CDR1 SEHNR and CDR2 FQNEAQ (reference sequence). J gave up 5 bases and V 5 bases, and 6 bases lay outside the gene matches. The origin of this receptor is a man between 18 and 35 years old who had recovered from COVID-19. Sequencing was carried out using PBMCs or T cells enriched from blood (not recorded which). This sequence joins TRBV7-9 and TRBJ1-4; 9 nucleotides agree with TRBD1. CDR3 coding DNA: TGTGCCAGCAGCAACAGGGGGCGTCAGAATGAAAAACTGTTTTTT. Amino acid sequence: CASSNRGRQNEKLFF.